This T cell receptor (beta chain) was sequenced in a study of blood T cells in healthy people across ages. About the study: The template switching approach captured approximately one barcoded beta molecule for every two T cells.

Primers used in a second PCR of roughly 6 to 11 cycles were a sample-barcoded 5' primer and a J-beta primer mix. Each cDNA molecule, via a template-switch adaptor with 12 random nucleotides, was tagged. TCRdb analysed the 5' RACE reads with MiXCR anew, one entry per CDR3 protein. This sample has 1.5 million to 2 million distinct CDR3 sequences, with under 30% found just once. Germline values: CDR1 MNHEY, CDR2 SVGAGI. This CDR3 contains 13 residues. V was pared by 2 bases and J by 6 bases, with 10 bases between. The sample holds a few counts of this clonotype. No antigen is known for it. Study observations and caveats: Higher diversity, along with more naive CD4+ cells, distinguished long-lived donors from aged donors.

The sample taken for sequencing was blood. The chain recombines TRBV6-5 with TRBJ1-1, with a tentative D call TRBD1 (5 bases). This receptor was obtained from a woman in her 30s in good health. The CDR3 coding sequence is TGTGCCAGCAGTTACGAGGGACCCCCTGAAGCTTTCTTT. Translation: CASSYEGPPEAFF.